The clone carrying this T cell receptor (beta chain) came up many times. No antigen is known for it. The sample comes from a study of T-cell reconstitution after alpha-beta-depleted transplantation in children. A library of TCRbeta sequences, prepared with unique molecular identifiers, was generated. TCRdb redid the calling of the PCR reads with MiXCR, one entry per CDR3 protein. The table lists 40,000 to 55,000 distinct CDR3 sequences, about 5% of them singletons. Looked up from germline, CDR1 is DFQATT and CDR2 is SNEGSKA (reference sequence). Trimming left V 4 bases short and J 2 bases short, with 11 bases between. The CDR3 is made up of 13 amino acids. General observations from the study: Some patients' high day-60 TCRbeta diversity was attributed to recipient cells surviving conditioning. At one year after transplant, newly produced T cells mostly accounted for T-cell counts and diversity.

V gene TRBV20-1 combines with J gene TRBJ2-5; TRBD1 might be the D (6 bases). Sequences were derived from PBMCs, mostly from graft donor cells, sampled 60 days after TCRalphabeta/CD19-depleted stem cell transplant. The sequence was collected from a female patient aged 2 to 10 who had a stem cell transplant for aplastic anemia, so the T cells may come from the graft donor. The CDR3 loop is CSAKRQGQETQYF. CDR3 sequence (DNA): TGCAGTGCTAAGAGGCAGGGGCAAGAGACCCAGTACTTC.